The T cell receptor beta chain described here comes from a study of T cells in Graves' hyperthyroidism and ophthalmopathy. Germline CDR1 is SQVTM and CDR2 is ANQGSEA. This CDR3 has 12 amino acids. V dropped 3 bases and J dropped 13 bases, with 16 bases sitting between them. What was amplified from RNA transcripts were TCR beta CDR3 regions. First-round RT-PCR of the TCR CDR3 relied on the HTBI primer set. One entry per CDR3 protein results from TCRdb running MiXCR on the multiplex PCR reads. The sample carries more than 300,000 distinct CDR3 sequences, around a sixth recorded once. Study observations and caveats: Most expanded thyroid clonotypes above 0.001 also appeared in blood.

This clonotype was observed a few times. Its antigen is as yet unknown. Fresh peripheral blood, under 13 ml, yielded the PBMCs. Material: blood. This chain uses TRBV29-1 with TRBJ2-1, with D possibly matching TRBD2 (6 bases). This TCR was recovered from a man aged 18 to 29 with Graves' ophthalmopathy. The CDR3 sequence is CSVDNVGSAQFF. DNA of the CDR3: TGCAGCGTTGATAACGTCGGGAGTGCACAGTTCTTC.